The 21 T cell receptor beta chains presented below share a single source sample, sequenced in a study of shared clonotypes between healthy human individuals (dated by TCRdb to about 2020). Receptor amplification or capture employed the immunoSEQ multiplex PCR assay. The table was pulled from immuneACCESS by TCRdb, which kept in-frame rearrangements only. Such tables lose some clones; where checked, under half of the loss comes from unresolved V genes, and the rest has no known cause. Within this sample are about 2.2 million clones, with 93% of them counted one time only. 1.5% to 2% of the sample belongs to the ten largest clones. For the CD8 naive samples, CD45RO-negative cells were positively selected for CCR7, yielding a CD45RA+CCR7+ population from which TemRA cells were excluded. Sequenced: naive CD8+ T cells from PBMCs. What this sample's cell subset or site label stands for: CD45RA+CCR7+. The receptor source for this set is a man between 18 and 35 years old in good health. Some clones in this sample may be carry-over from other donors' samples.

The chain links TRBV4-2 to TRBJ2-7; 8 nucleotides agree with TRBD2. The CDR3 sequence is 16 residues long. Germline-derived CDR1 and CDR2 are LGHNA and YNFKEQ. The V gene end was trimmed by 0 bases and the J gene end by 2 bases; junction bases not matched to a gene: 6. DNA for the CDR3: TGTGCCAGCAGCCAAGATGGTGGTAGCGGGGCCTACGAGCAGTACTTC. Translation gives CASSQDGGSGAYEQYF.

A few counts support this clone. The chain links TRBV19 to TRBJ2-2; D remains ambiguous. Germline CDR1 reads LNHDA; CDR2 reads SQIVND (reference sequence). V lost 4 bases and J 6 bases, leaving 12 bases between the germline ends. There are 14 residues in the CDR3. DNA of the CDR3: TGTGCCAGTAGTAAGCCCCCTGGGGCCGGGGAGCTGTTTTTT. It encodes CASSKPPGAGELFF.

The chain couples TRBV11-2 to TRBJ1-2; D is unresolved. CDR1 is SGHAT and CDR2 is FQNNGV in the germline V gene. V was trimmed by 1 base and J by 10 bases, leaving 7 bases between them. This CDR3 contains 11 residues. CDR3 coding DNA: TGTGCCAGCAGCTTAGTGCCTTTCTACACCTTC. Its translation: CASSLVPFYTF.

The V and J genes are TRBV27 and TRBJ2-1; maybe TRBD1 (6 bases). The CDR3 runs to 15 residues. Germline V CDR1 and CDR2: MNHEY, SMNVEV (reference sequence). V gave up 2 bases and J gave up 4 bases, with 12 bases separating them. The CDR3 loop is CASSLRDILYNEQFF. The CDR3 DNA follows: TGTGCCAGCAGTTTACGGGACATCTTATACAATGAGCAGTTCTTC.

The genes are TRBV7-9 and TRBJ2-1; 7 positions agree with TRBD2. The CDR3 sequence is 15 residues long. V lost 1 base, J lost 6 bases, and 6 bases stayed unmatched. The V gene's germline CDR1 is SEHNR and CDR2 FQNEAQ (reference sequence). The CDR3 sequence: CASSLVRGGINEQFF. CDR3 in DNA: TGTGCCAGCAGCTTAGTGCGGGGAGGGATCAATGAGCAGTTCTTC.

The chain carries TRBV27 and TRBJ2-5, with D unresolved. The CDR3 is 16 residues long. Trimming stripped 5 bases from V and 2 bases from J, with 18 bases between. Germline loops: CDR1 MNHEY, CDR2 SMNVEV (reference sequence). The CDR3 DNA follows: TGTGCCAGCAGTGCTCGTCACAGAAAGCTACAAGAGACCCAGTACTTC. Its protein product is CASSARHRKLQETQYF.

The V and J genes are TRBV12-5 and TRBJ2-1; D ambiguous. The CDR3 extends over 14 amino acids. Germline CDR1 reads LGHNT; CDR2 reads FRNRAP. Deletions cut 1 base from V and 3 bases from J, with 7 bases between. CDR3 nucleotides: TGTGCTAGTGGTTTGGACTGGAGCTACAATGAGCAGTTCTTC. Amino acids: CASGLDWSYNEQFF.

V usage is TRBV6-5 and J usage is TRBJ1-2, with unresolved D. The CDR3 is 13 amino acids. The V gene lost 2 bases and the J gene lost 5 bases, with 9 bases spanning the gap. The V gene's germline CDR1 is MNHEY and CDR2 SVGAGI. CDR3 DNA: TGTGCCAGCAGTTACGCGGGATCTTATGGCTACACCTTC. Translation gives CASSYAGSYGYTF.

This clone was observed a single time. This chain connects TRBV11-3 to TRBJ2-1; 9 bases map to TRBD2. This CDR3 is 14 amino acids long. The V gene's germline CDR1 is SGHNT and CDR2 YENEEA. V trimming: 5 bases; J trimming: 7 bases; junction bases outside the gene matches: 6. The CDR3 nucleotides read TGTGCCAGCAGCCTAGGACTAGCGTCGAATGAGCAGTTCTTC. This sequence encodes CASSLGLASNEQFF.

V usage is TRBV7-9 and J usage is TRBJ2-1; D gene ambiguous. From germline, CDR1 is SEHNR and CDR2 FQNEAQ (reference sequence). The length of the CDR3 is 15 residues. Trimming took off 5 bases at V and 5 bases at J, with 16 bases between the two ends. The CDR3 DNA is TGTGCCAGCAGCCCCCCCGTTAGTATCGACAATGAGCAGTTCTTC. Translating gives CASSPPVSIDNEQFF.

This clone has only a few counts. V usage is TRBV7-8 and J usage is TRBJ1-5, with D perhaps matching TRBD1 (6 bases). V was clipped by 2 bases and J by 0 bases, with 8 bases between them. Looked up from germline, CDR1 is SGHVS and CDR2 is FQNEAQ. The CDR3 sequence is 15 residues long. CDR3 residues: CASSLRGASNQPQHF. CDR3 DNA sequence: TGTGCCAGCAGCTTACGGGGGGCTAGCAATCAGCCCCAGCATTTT.

This chain links TRBV4-3 with TRBJ2-2; TRBD2 matches at 8 bases. After removal of 3 bases from V and 0 bases from J, the junction contained 6 bases not matched to a gene. This CDR3 is built from 17 residues. CDR1 is LGHNA, CDR2 YSLEER, per germline. CDR3 bases: TGCGCCAGCAGCCAGGGTCTAGCGGGCGCGAACACCGGGGAGCTGTTTTTT. Its protein product is CASSQGLAGANTGELFF.

The genes are TRBV9 and TRBJ1-1, with D tentatively TRBD1 (6 bases). V lost 7 bases to trimming and J lost 3 bases, with 16 bases between them. Germline V CDR1 and CDR2: SGDLS, YYNGEE. This CDR3 comprises 14 residues. CDR3 coding DNA: TGTGCCAGCTCCAACAGGGAAGCGGACACTGAAGCTTTCTTT. The encoded protein is CASSNREADTEAFF.

The CDR3 bases are TGTGCCAGTACGAATCTAGCGGGAAGCACAGATACGCAGTATTTT. Translating gives CASTNLAGSTDTQYF. The rearrangement links TRBV28 to TRBJ2-3; 9 nucleotides agree with TRBD2. The V gene end was trimmed by 9 bases and the J gene end by 0 bases; junction bases not matched to a gene: 7. Germline V gene sequence: CDR1 MDHEN, CDR2 SYDVKM. This CDR3 has 15 residues.

The chain couples TRBV27 to TRBJ2-3, with D hard to call. The CDR3 consists of 15 residues. Germline-derived CDR1 and CDR2 are MNHEY and SMNVEV (reference sequence). Trimming shortened V by 4 bases and J by 0 bases, and 11 bases separated the two germline ends. The DNA of the CDR3 is TGTGCCAGCAGTTACCAGACCTCTAGCACAGATACGCAGTATTTT. This encodes CASSYQTSSTDTQYF.

The chain couples TRBV5-1 to TRBJ2-7; TRBD2 might be the D (6 bases). This CDR3 has 18 amino acids. Germline-derived CDR1 and CDR2 are SGHRS and YFSETQ. V was shortened by 0 bases and J by 4 bases, with 23 bases between the two germline ends. CDR3 protein: CASSLVGGRREGRYEQYF. The CDR3, as DNA: TGCGCCAGCAGCTTGGTTGGTGGTAGGCGGGAAGGTCGATACGAGCAGTACTTC.

This chain links TRBV18 with TRBJ2-1; 9 nucleotides agree with TRBD1. V lost 3 bases, J lost 3 bases, and 9 bases stayed unmatched. The CDR3 consists of 17 residues. The germline gives CDR1 KGHSH, CDR2 LQKENI. CDR3 in DNA: TGTGCCAGCTCACCGCAGTACAGGGGGCGGATCTACAATGAGCAGTTCTTC. This gives the protein CASSPQYRGRIYNEQFF.

The V and J genes are TRBV27 and TRBJ2-3; D is possibly TRBD2 (5 bases). The germline CDR1 and CDR2 sequences are MNHEY and SMNVEV (reference sequence). V dropped 5 bases and J dropped 4 bases, with 19 bases sitting between them. CDR3 size: 16 residues. This CDR3 reads CASSPRTLNGADTQYF. The CDR3 DNA sequence: TGTGCCAGCAGTCCCCGGACCCTGAACGGGGCAGATACGCAGTATTTT.

J is TRBJ2-7 and V is TRBV11-2; TRBD2 matches at 10 bases. Trimming at V came to 1 base and at J to 1 base, leaving 7 bases not matched to a gene. The CDR3 runs to 17 residues. Per germline, CDR1 SGHAT and CDR2 FQNNGV. The DNA of the CDR3 is TGTGCCAGCAGCTTAGCCTGGACTAGCGGTCCGTCCTACGAGCAGTACTTC. Translated, it gives CASSLAWTSGPSYEQYF.

This clone was picked up one time. CDR3 in DNA: TGTGCCAGCAGTTTTTCGGTCACTCTCTCCTACGAGCAGTACTTC. Encoded protein: CASSFSVTLSYEQYF. The gene calls are TRBV6-5 and TRBJ2-7; no definite D call. CDR3 length: 15 amino acids. Germline CDR1 MNHEY, CDR2 SVGAGI. The germline V and J ends were trimmed by 4 bases and 0 bases, with 13 bases remaining between them.

The chain has TRBV30 and TRBJ2-3; 8 nucleotides line up with TRBD1. Germline trimming cut 0 bases from V and 2 bases from J; bases unmatched to any gene: 7. The germline V gene has CDR1 GTSNPN and CDR2 SVGIG (reference sequence). There are 16 residues in the CDR3. The CDR3 is CAWSVQDRVVTDTQYF. The CDR3 DNA reads TGTGCCTGGAGTGTCCAGGACAGGGTGGTCACAGATACGCAGTATTTT.